Below, one TCR beta chain is given with its context. No antigen is known for it. Patients in the study, people with chemo-refractory metastatic non-small-cell lung cancer, received focal radiation plus ipilimumab CTLA-4 blockade. The data are from a study of radiotherapy plus CTLA-4 blockade in lung cancer. Study information: Disease control was present in more than 25% of patients, and objective responses in approximately 20%.

Study-wide results and caveats: Alongside interferon-beta, early blood T cell clone dynamics were reportedly the best predictor of response.

Clones were read by immunoSEQ multiplex PCR, and TCRdb kept only the in-frame ones, dropping some. The sample carries more than 75,000 clones, more than 75% recorded once. The receptor comes from a human donor with non-small cell lung cancer who had stable disease on radiotherapy plus ipilimumab. Sequences were derived from peripheral blood, sampled from a patient treated with radiotherapy plus ipilimumab.

CDR3 amino acids: CASSLGAGGPRDNEQFF. The CDR3 nucleotides are TGCGCCAGCAGCTTGGGGGCGGGAGGGCCGAGGGACAATGAGCAGTTCTTC. V and J are TRBV5-1 and TRBJ2-1; TRBD2 agrees at 9 bases. The CDR3 contains 17 residues. Per germline, CDR1 SGHRS and CDR2 YFSETQ. Trimming removed 0 bases from V and 5 bases from J; junction bases left unmatched: 9.